This T cell receptor (beta chain) derives from a study of T cell responses to AZD1222 COVID-19 vaccine. General study findings and limits: Just 5 or 6 AZD1222 recipients tested seropositive at baseline. The donors showed a predominance of white British ancestry and of females, with possible underestimation of clonal diversity. Increased Spike-specific TCR breadth and depth were observed after two AZD1222 doses. Repertoires were collected only later (after the peak T cell response had occurred).

Data came from immunoSEQ multiplex PCR; TCRdb stores just in-frame clones and leaves some out. The sample shows around 31,000 clones, 91% of them seen only once. This clone was counted between two and nine times. Antigen specificity is unknown. The CDR3 runs to 15 residues. V was trimmed by 0 bases and J by 4 bases, leaving 12 bases between them. Germline V gives CDR1 LGHNA, CDR2 YSLEER. The J gene is TRBJ1-2, the V gene TRBV4-3; no firm D call. The sequence came from an adult in good health. The sample in question was peripheral blood, obtained on day 0 of AZD1222 vaccination. As DNA, the CDR3 is TGCGCCAGCAGCCAAGAAGGGTTGGGAGTCTATGGCTACACCTTC. Its protein is CASSQEGLGVYGYTF.